These T cell receptor beta chains were read from a single sample in a study of control samples from healthy donors and cancer patients. Sequencing was performed with immunoSEQ multiplex PCR; in TCRdb, only in-frame clones are kept and a portion is missing. The sample lists fewer than 130,000 clones, 88% occurring once. Material: PBMCs. The receptors derive from a woman in her fifties or sixties with lung cancer. Each CDR3 is given with its conserved first and last residue. A D gene is named only where the DNA matches it firmly. Rows give clone size only sometimes, using once, few, many, or a class for an expanded clone.

j_call,v_call,d_call,clone_size,cdr3_aa,cdr3_nt
TRBJ2-1,TRBV5-1,TRBD1,NA,CASSFTGDNEQFF,TGCGCCAGCAGCTTTACAGGGGACAATGAGCAGTTCTTC
TRBJ1-3,TRBV5-5,NA,NA,CASSLGRNSGNTIYF,TGTGCCAGCAGCTTGGGAAGAAACTCTGGAAACACCATATATTTT
TRBJ2-5,TRBV28,TRBD1,NA,CASIGQGSETQYF,TGTGCCAGCATTGGACAGGGGAGTGAGACCCAGTACTTC
TRBJ1-2,TRBV19,NA,NA,CASREGLTYGYTF,TGTGCCAGTAGGGAGGGATTAACCTATGGCTACACCTTC
TRBJ1-2,TRBV29-1,NA,NA,CSVEDTGDGGGYTF,TGCAGCGTTGAAGATACGGGGGATGGGGGCGGCTACACCTTC
TRBJ1-1,TRBV5-3,NA,NA,CARSSDVNTEAFF,TGTGCCAGAAGCTCCGATGTGAACACTGAAGCTTTCTTT
TRBJ1-3,TRBV7-9,NA,NA,CASSLLETAGNTIYF,TGTGCCAGCAGCCTCCTTGAGACCGCGGGAAACACCATATATTTT
TRBJ1-5,TRBV7-8,NA,NA,CASSSPGRSSNQPQHF,TGTGCCAGCAGCTCCCCAGGGAGATCTAGTAATCAGCCCCAGCATTTT
TRBJ2-4,TRBV6-1,TRBD2,NA,CASSEALSGGVSNIQYF,TGTGCCAGCAGTGAAGCTCTTAGCGGGGGGGTCAGCAACATTCAGTACTTC
TRBJ2-5,TRBV3-1/TRBV3-2,NA,NA,CASSQASRRSGETQYF,TGTGCCAGCAGCCAAGCGTCCCGCAGGTCTGGAGAGACCCAGTACTTC
TRBJ2-2,TRBV6-5,TRBD1,NA,CAIQQGAVNTGELFF,TGTGCCATTCAACAGGGGGCCGTGAACACCGGGGAGCTGTTTTTT
TRBJ2-5,TRBV7-9,TRBD2,NA,CASSHSGASGAAGTQYF,TGTGCCAGCAGCCACAGTGGGGCTAGCGGGGCGGCAGGGACCCAGTACTTC
TRBJ1-1,TRBV6-5,TRBD1,NA,CASSSGTANTEAFF,TGTGCCAGCAGTAGCGGGACAGCGAACACTGAAGCTTTCTTT
TRBJ2-3,TRBV18,TRBD2,NA,CASSPSVSGSGADTQYF,TGTGCCAGCTCACCTTCAGTTAGCGGGTCCGGGGCAGATACGCAGTATTTT
TRBJ1-1,TRBV6-5,TRBD1,NA,CASSWGQANTEAFF,TGTGCCAGCAGCTGGGGACAGGCGAACACTGAAGCTTTCTTT
TRBJ2-5,TRBV24-1,NA,NA,CATSEGGASQETQYF,TGTGCCACCAGTGAAGGCGGGGCTTCACAAGAGACCCAGTACTTC
TRBJ2-3,TRBV5-1,NA,NA,CASSAGNTDTQYF,TGCGCCAGCAGCGCAGGGAATACAGATACGCAGTATTTT
TRBJ1-2,TRBV5-1,NA,NA,CVSSLSQDGYTF,TGCGTCAGCAGCTTGTCACAGGACGGCTACACCTTC
TRBJ2-3,TRBV2,NA,NA,CASSGPGRSTDTQYF,TGTGCCAGCAGTGGGCCTGGGAGGAGCACAGATACGCAGTATTTT
TRBJ1-1,TRBV29-1,NA,NA,CSVSRDYDTEAFF,TGCAGCGTTTCCAGGGATTACGACACTGAAGCTTTCTTT
TRBJ1-1,TRBV3-1/TRBV3-2,TRBD1,once,CASSQSRDSGEAFF,TGTGCCAGCAGCCAATCCCGGGACAGTGGAGAAGCTTTCTTT
TRBJ1-1,TRBV9,NA,NA,CASSVGLTGSNTEAFF,TGTGCCAGCAGCGTAGGTCTAACAGGGTCAAACACTGAAGCTTTCTTT
TRBJ1-2,TRBV6-2/TRBV6-3,NA,once,CASSYAATGYTF,TGTGCCAGCAGTTACGCGGCCACTGGCTACACCTTC
TRBJ1-6,TRBV18,NA,NA,CASSSDMGNSPLHF,TGTGCCAGCTCATCTGACATGGGGAATTCACCCCTCCACTTT
TRBJ2-6,TRBV7-3,NA,NA,CASSLSGNSGANVLTF,TGTGCCAGCAGCTTGTCGGGGAACTCTGGGGCCAACGTCCTGACTTTC
TRBJ2-7,TRBV7-9,TRBD1,NA,CASSGGQESSYEQYF,TGTGCCAGCAGCGGGGGACAGGAGAGCTCCTACGAGCAGTACTTC
TRBJ1-2,TRBV10-3,NA,NA,CAISAEGHGYTF,TGTGCCATCAGTGCAGAGGGACACGGCTACACCTTC
TRBJ2-7,TRBV20-1,NA,NA,CSASGGYEQYF,TGCAGTGCTAGTGGGGGCTACGAGCAGTACTTC
TRBJ1-3,TRBV11-2,NA,once,CASSLGSQGGNTIYF,TGTGCCAGCAGCTTAGGATCTCAAGGGGGAAACACCATATATTTT
TRBJ1-2,TRBV6-6,TRBD1,NA,CASISDRGTYGYTF,TGTGCCAGCATTTCGGACAGGGGGACCTATGGCTACACCTTC
TRBJ1-5,TRBV3-1/TRBV3-2,NA,NA,CASSQGGGGLNQPQHF,TGTGCCAGCAGCCAAGGTGGTGGAGGACTTAATCAGCCCCAGCATTTT
TRBJ2-1,TRBV5-4,NA,NA,CASSLYGGPSYNEQFF,TGTGCCAGCAGCTTGTATGGGGGCCCAAGTTACAATGAGCAGTTCTTC
TRBJ1-3,TRBV5-1,NA,NA,CASSLDPNSGNTIYF,TGCGCCAGCAGCTTGGATCCGAACTCTGGAAACACCATATATTTT
TRBJ1-3,TRBV7-7,NA,NA,CASSPGPTGNTIYF,TGTGCTAGCAGCCCGGGACCTACTGGAAACACCATATATTTT
TRBJ2-1,TRBV6-5,NA,NA,CASSRGTNNNEQFF,TGTGCCAGCAGCCGTGGGACGAACAACAATGAGCAGTTCTTC
TRBJ2-1,TRBV7-2,NA,NA,CASSSTGSSYNEQFF,TGTGCCAGCAGCTCCACCGGGTCCTCCTACAATGAGCAGTTCTTC
TRBJ1-5,TRBV6-5,TRBD1,NA,CASSPPGGSQPQHF,TGTGCCAGCAGTCCCCCAGGGGGCAGTCAGCCCCAGCATTTT
TRBJ2-1,TRBV9,NA,NA,CASSEASPGSYNEQFF,TGTGCCAGCAGCGAAGCTTCTCCGGGGTCCTACAATGAGCAGTTCTTC
TRBJ1-1,TRBV12-3/TRBV12-4,NA,NA,CASSLNTNTEAFF,TGTGCCAGCAGTTTGAACACGAACACTGAAGCTTTCTTT
TRBJ1-1,TRBV9,NA,NA,CASSVEGPEAFF,TGTGCCAGCAGCGTTGAGGGGCCCGAAGCTTTCTTT
TRBJ1-1,TRBV18,NA,NA,CASSPPQNTEAFF,TGTGCCAGCTCACCACCGCAGAACACTGAAGCTTTCTTT
TRBJ1-5,TRBV4-1,TRBD1,NA,CASSQRVTGGDQPQHF,TGCGCCAGCAGCCAAAGAGTGACAGGGGGGGATCAGCCCCAGCATTTT
TRBJ1-2,TRBV24-1,NA,NA,CATSDPRLGYTF,TGTGCCACCAGTGACCCCCGGTTAGGCTACACCTTC
TRBJ1-2,TRBV9,NA,NA,CASSRARANYGYTF,TGTGCCAGCAGCCGCGCCAGGGCTAACTATGGCTACACCTTC
TRBJ2-7,TRBV28,TRBD1,once,CASSSGQGYEQYF,TGTGCCAGCAGTTCCGGACAGGGTTACGAGCAGTACTTC
TRBJ2-1,TRBV9,TRBD2,NA,CASSVLRAGGSDEQFF,TGTGCCAGCAGCGTGTTAAGAGCGGGAGGGTCCGATGAGCAGTTCTTC
TRBJ2-1,TRBV19,NA,NA,CASRTRALGEQFF,TGTGCCAGTAGGACCCGAGCATTGGGCGAGCAGTTCTTC
TRBJ2-1,TRBV4-1,TRBD2,NA,CASSQDRVAGVSYNEQFF,TGCGCCAGCAGCCAAGATAGGGTAGCGGGGGTATCCTACAATGAGCAGTTCTTC
TRBJ1-1,TRBV18,NA,NA,CASSPQAFRGQGTEAFF,TGTGCCAGCTCACCACAAGCGTTCAGGGGTCAGGGCACTGAAGCTTTCTTT
TRBJ1-1,TRBV28,NA,many,CASSITLSEAFF,TGTGCCAGCAGTATAACGTTATCCGAAGCTTTCTTT
TRBJ2-1,TRBV30,NA,NA,CALNSGTYNEQFF,TGTGCCTTAAATAGCGGTACTTACAATGAGCAGTTCTTC
TRBJ2-7,TRBV19,TRBD2,few,CASSFTSGAAYEQYF,TGTGCCAGTAGTTTCACTAGCGGGGCCGCCTACGAGCAGTACTTC